This is a list of T cell receptor beta chains from one sample in a study of monozygotic twins with inflammatory bowel disease. Reprocessing the 5' RACE reads, TCRdb reports a single entry for every CDR3 protein and omits DNA. The table lists fewer than 350,000 distinct CDR3 sequences. The sequenced sample consisted of blood. The receptors here all came from a human donor with ulcerative colitis or Crohn's disease, or a healthy co-twin of an affected twin (not recorded which). Both conserved end residues are part of each CDR3.

v_call,cdr3_length,j_call,cdr3_aa
TRBV27,15,TRBJ2-3,CASRSLLAVAVTQYF
TRBV6-5,16,TRBJ1-5,CASILGQGFSNQPQHF
TRBV4-1,16,TRBJ2-3,CASSRGTQLSTDTQYF
TRBV7-9,15,TRBJ2-5,CASSLWASQQETQYF
TRBV12-3/TRBV12-4,13,TRBJ2-7,CASRTSGGNEQYF
TRBV4-1,14,TRBJ1-1,CASSQETGTGEAFF
TRBV27,13,TRBJ1-4,CASSFSPSEKLFF
TRBV14,19,TRBJ2-1,CASSRGLAGAQEPYNEQFF
TRBV12-3/TRBV12-4,13,TRBJ1-3,CASSPAAGNTIYF
TRBV15,15,TRBJ2-4,CATSRDYQGTSMQYF
TRBV9,17,TRBJ2-2,CASSVARDRANTGELFF